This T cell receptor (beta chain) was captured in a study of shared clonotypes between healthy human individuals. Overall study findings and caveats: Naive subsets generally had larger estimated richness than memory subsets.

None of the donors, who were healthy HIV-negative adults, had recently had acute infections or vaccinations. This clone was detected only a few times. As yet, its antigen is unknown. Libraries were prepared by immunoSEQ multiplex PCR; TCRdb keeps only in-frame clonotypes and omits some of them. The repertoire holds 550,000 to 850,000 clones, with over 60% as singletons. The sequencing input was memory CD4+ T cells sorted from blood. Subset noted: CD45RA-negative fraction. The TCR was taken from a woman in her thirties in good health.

Here the CDR3 reads CAWDQTVNTEAFF. For the CDR3, the DNA is TGTGCCTGGGACCAGACTGTGAACACTGAAGCTTTCTTT. The chain is built from TRBV30 and TRBJ1-1; the D is unclear. This CDR3 is 13 amino acids long. Germline lookup yields CDR1 GTSNPN and CDR2 SVGIG (reference sequence). Deletions cut 5 bases from V and 0 bases from J, with 10 bases between.